This is a list of T cell receptor beta chains from one sample in a study of PD-L1 blockade in urothelial cancer. Generated by immunoSEQ multiplex PCR, the TCRdb table keeps only in-frame clones and is missing some. The data hold more than 90,000 clones, with around 87% observed a single time. The material was PBMCs, obtained around atezolizumab (anti-PD-L1) treatment. The receptors derive from a man aged 55 to 70 with urothelial cancer. Each CDR3 is given with its conserved first and last residue. The D gene is left open where the match is weak. The size field is filled for only some rows; it gives once, few, many or a size class.

d_gene	len	v_gene	abundance	j_gene	CDR3aa	CDR3nt
TRBD1	14	TRBV7-8	-	TRBJ1-3	CASSPWTGSGTIYF	TGTGCCAGCAGCCCGTGGACAGGGTCAGGCACCATATATTTT
-	12	TRBV10-3	once	TRBJ2-3	CASRHSTDTQYF	TGTGCCAGCAGACATAGCACAGATACGCAGTATTTT
TRBD2	14	TRBV5-5	-	TRBJ2-3	CASRRELSTDTQYF	TGTGCCAGCAGGCGGGAGCTAAGCACAGATACGCAGTATTTT
TRBD2	12	TRBV27	-	TRBJ2-1	CASRGGFNEQFF	TGTGCCTCTCGGGGGGGATTCAATGAGCAGTTCTTC
-	15	TRBV27	-	TRBJ2-3	CASSLAGSRTDTQYF	TGTGCCAGCAGTTTAGCGGGCAGCCGCACAGATACGCAGTATTTT
-	16	TRBV7-3	-	TRBJ2-3	CASSRHGGRDTDTQYF	TGTGCCAGCAGCCGTCACGGGGGAAGGGACACAGATACGCAGTATTTT
-	15	TRBV27	-	TRBJ2-7	CASSLSSLDNYEQYF	-
TRBD2	16	TRBV4-2	-	TRBJ2-1	CASSQDLAGGKGEQFF	TGTGCCAGCAGCCAAGATCTGGCGGGAGGGAAGGGTGAGCAGTTCTTC
-	14	TRBV7-3	-	TRBJ2-2	CASAPGSNTGELFF	TGTGCCAGTGCCCCGGGTTCGAACACCGGGGAGCTGTTTTTT
-	16	TRBV7-6	-	TRBJ1-3	CASSLAPPYSGNTIYF	TGTGCCAGCAGCTTAGCGCCACCCTACTCTGGAAACACCATATATTTT
TRBD2	16	TRBV7-9	few	TRBJ2-3	CASSPFGREFTDTQYF	TGTGCCAGCAGTCCATTTGGGCGGGAGTTCACAGATACGCAGTATTTT
-	15	TRBV7-3	few	TRBJ2-2	CASSLFQAGTGELFF	TGTGCCAGCAGCTTATTTCAGGCGGGAACCGGGGAGCTGTTTTTT
TRBD2	17	TRBV4-3	-	TRBJ2-3	CASSVSAAGGVMNTQYF	TGCGCCAGCAGCGTTTCGGCGGCGGGGGGTGTCATGAATACGCAGTATTTT
-	15	TRBV27	-	TRBJ2-1	CASWTGWLVGSEQFF	TGTGCCAGCTGGACGGGTTGGCTTGTCGGGAGTGAGCAGTTCTTC
TRBD2	15	TRBV5-1	-	TRBJ2-1	CASSQTSGSYNEQFF	TGCGCCAGCAGCCAAACTAGCGGGTCCTACAATGAGCAGTTCTTC
TRBD2	15	TRBV7-9	once	TRBJ2-7	CASSSGLAGFYEQYF	TGTGCCAGCAGCTCGGGACTAGCAGGGTTCTACGAGCAGTACTTC
-	11	TRBV12-5	-	TRBJ2-1	CASGLGDEQFF	TGTGCTAGTGGTTTGGGAGATGAGCAGTTCTTC
-	14	TRBV4-2	-	TRBJ2-7	CASSPGLGSYEQYF	TGTGCCAGCAGCCCCGGACTGGGCTCCTACGAGCAGTACTTC
-	11	TRBV13	-	TRBJ2-3	CASSLLDTQYF	TGTGCCAGCAGCTTACTAGATACGCAGTATTTT
-	14	TRBV4-2	-	TRBJ2-5	CASSQGSGLETQYF	TGTGCCAGCAGCCAAGGATCCGGTCTGGAGACCCAGTACTTC
-	14	TRBV5-1	few	TRBJ1-1	CASSLGAADTEAFF	TGCGCCAGCAGCTTGGGTGCGGCGGACACTGAAGCTTTCTTT
TRBD1	15	TRBV10-3	-	TRBJ1-1	CAISGGQGMGTEAFF	TGTGCCATCAGTGGTGGACAGGGGATGGGCACTGAAGCTTTCTTT
TRBD2	15	TRBV6-1	once	TRBJ2-3	CASSALAGGPDTQYF	TGTGCCAGCAGCGCCCTAGCGGGGGGGCCAGATACGCAGTATTTT
-	13	TRBV9	-	TRBJ2-7	CASSVDFRDEQYF	TGTGCCAGCAGCGTAGATTTCAGGGACGAGCAGTACTTC
-	14	TRBV5-1	once	TRBJ2-2	CASSLRGPPGELFF	TGCGCCAGCAGCTTGAGGGGTCCCCCCGGGGAGCTGTTTTTT
-	15	TRBV6-5	-	TRBJ2-1	CASSYWQGNGNEQFF	TGTGCCAGCAGTTACTGGCAGGGCAATGGTAATGAGCAGTTCTTC
-	14	TRBV18	-	TRBJ2-7	CASSPRKGDYEQYF	TGTGCCAGCTCACCACGCAAAGGGGACTACGAGCAGTACTTC
TRBD1	14	TRBV18	-	TRBJ1-2	CASSLVQGAAGYTF	TGTGCCAGCTCACTCGTACAGGGGGCGGCTGGCTACACCTTC
-	14	TRBV6-5	-	TRBJ2-5	CASTDPTVLETQYF	TGTGCCAGCACCGACCCTACAGTTCTGGAGACCCAGTACTTC
TRBD2	15	TRBV5-1	-	TRBJ2-3	CASSPLSGSTDTQYF	TGCGCCAGCAGCCCACTTAGCGGGAGCACAGATACGCAGTATTTT
-	11	TRBV28	-	TRBJ1-4	CASSLNEKLFF	TGTGCCAGCAGTCTTAATGAAAAACTGTTTTTT
-	16	TRBV7-8	-	TRBJ1-2	CASSLGPRDTNYGYTF	TGTGCCAGCAGCTTAGGCCCCCGGGACACTAACTATGGCTACACCTTC
-	14	TRBV28	-	TRBJ1-1	CASSPPHRVFEAFF	TGTGCCAGCAGTCCCCCCCACAGGGTGTTTGAAGCTTTCTTT
-	13	TRBV30	-	TRBJ2-1	CAWSSHRDNEQFF	TGTGCCTGGAGTTCCCACAGAGACAATGAGCAGTTCTTC
TRBD2	15	TRBV19	-	TRBJ2-5	CASSSFSGGQETQYF	TGTGCCAGTAGCAGCTTCTCGGGAGGTCAAGAGACCCAGTACTTC
TRBD2	15	TRBV5-1	once	TRBJ2-1	CASSGSGGLYNEQFF	TGCGCCAGCAGTGGGTCGGGGGGGCTCTACAATGAGCAGTTCTTC
TRBD1	15	TRBV4-3	-	TRBJ2-7	CASSQELGTVLEQYF	TGCGCCAGCAGCCAAGAGTTAGGGACAGTCCTCGAGCAGTACTTC
TRBD1	15	TRBV28	once	TRBJ1-2	CASSIFFRGRPGYTF	TGTGCCAGCAGTATTTTTTTCAGGGGGCGCCCTGGCTACACCTTC
-	16	TRBV27	few	TRBJ1-1	CASSLQGPRVNTEAFF	TGTGCCAGCAGTTTACAGGGGCCCCGAGTGAACACTGAAGCTTTCTTT
-	15	TRBV2	-	TRBJ1-6	CASSAGLGRNSPLHF	TGTGCCAGCAGTGCGGGACTTGGGAGGAATTCACCCCTCCACTTT
-	16	TRBV9	-	TRBJ1-3	CASSVGGRSSGNTIYF	TGTGCCAGCAGCGTAGGGGGCAGAAGCTCTGGAAACACCATATATTTT
TRBD2	16	TRBV6-5	-	TRBJ2-7	CASSYSGTSGSYEQYF	TGTGCCAGCAGTTATTCCGGGACTAGCGGATCCTACGAGCAGTACTTC
TRBD2	16	TRBV19	-	TRBJ2-3	CASKSLGLAGTDTQYF	TGTGCCAGTAAGTCTCTGGGACTAGCAGGGACAGATACGCAGTATTTT